This T cell receptor beta chain was recorded in a study of OX40 agonist ivuxolimab in advanced cancers. Here immunoSEQ multiplex PCR was the method, and the copy in TCRdb shows in-frame clones only, minus some. The table includes about 40,000 clones, about four fifths detected once. V was trimmed by 4 bases and J by 6 bases, leaving 14 bases between them. The CDR3 covers 15 residues. Germline V gene sequence: CDR1 SGHRS, CDR2 YFSETQ. This clone was found a few times. Its cognate antigen is unknown. Points from the study as a whole: CD8+ T cells (on average) carried more expanded clones than CD4+ T cells. The study observed clonal expansion of CD4+ and CD8+ blood T cells by week 6 at 0.1 to 3.0 mg/kg.

This sequence joins TRBV5-1 and TRBJ1-6, with D perhaps matching TRBD1 (5 bases). Sequences were derived from CD4+ or CD8+ T cells sorted from blood, sampled in a trial of the OX40 agonist ivuxolimab. The origin of this receptor is an adult with an advanced solid tumor such as melanoma, head and neck, liver or kidney cancer. The CDR3 nucleotides read TGCGCCAGCAGCGCTCTACAGGATGGTAATTCACCCCTCCACTTT. Protein product: CASSALQDGNSPLHF.